This T cell receptor beta chain is from a study of blood T cell repertoires in COVID-19. Recruits, aged about 18 to 95 years, lived in 24 US areas. Participants' own reports of clinical history determined their cohort assignment. Within the 2 weeks before study entry, each person in the exposed group met a COVID-19 case. The CDR3 extends over 14 amino acids. The ends were cut back, 1 base at V and 3 bases at J, with 10 bases in the middle. The V gene's germline CDR1 is SGHAT and CDR2 FQNNGV. In the original analysis: Estimated nucleated cell counts came from reference gene primer amplification. Here immunoSEQ multiplex PCR was the method, and the copy in TCRdb shows in-frame clones only, minus some. V and J calls plus clone size are reproduced from that table; the DNA served to infer D and trimming. Of a few hundred thousand clones listed, 88% are singletons.

The sequencing input was PBMCs or T cells enriched from blood (not recorded which). The chain combines TRBV11-2 with TRBJ2-7; D is unresolved. The sequence came from a woman aged 18-30 years who had been exposed to COVID-19. CDR3 loop: CASSLGPGVYEQYF. As DNA, the CDR3 is TGTGCCAGCAGCTTAGGCCCTGGAGTCTACGAGCAGTACTTC.